The clone carrying this TCR beta chain has just a few counts. Its antigen is not identified. This sample stems from a study of T-cell memory formation after mild COVID-19. Study in general: TCR clusters were largely donor specific. The study's findings and limits: Pre-infection memory contained some responding clones, which suggested that cross-reactive memory had joined. Shrinking CD4+ clones were chiefly CM and EM; CD8+ ones were chiefly EMRA.

5'RACE, which relied on constant-segment primers, yielded TCR alpha and TCR beta cDNA libraries carrying sample barcodes and UMIs. TCRdb processed the 5' RACE reads anew with MiXCR; each CDR3 protein has one entry. The data hold about 350,000 distinct CDR3 sequences, with over 25% observed a single time. This TCR came from an adult woman who had mild COVID-19 (a few samples of this study predate the infection). Cell type and time point are not known. The sequencing input was PBMCs or a T cell subset sorted from them (not recorded which).

The CDR3 here is CAISAQGPDTNEQFF. In DNA, the CDR3 is TGTGCCATCAGTGCACAGGGGCCTGACACCAATGAGCAGTTCTTC. V usage is TRBV10-3 and J usage is TRBJ2-1, with 7 positions matching TRBD1. Germline CDR1 ENHRY, CDR2 SYGVKD. V lost 4 bases and J lost 6; bases outside the gene matches: 9. The CDR3 covers 15 residues.